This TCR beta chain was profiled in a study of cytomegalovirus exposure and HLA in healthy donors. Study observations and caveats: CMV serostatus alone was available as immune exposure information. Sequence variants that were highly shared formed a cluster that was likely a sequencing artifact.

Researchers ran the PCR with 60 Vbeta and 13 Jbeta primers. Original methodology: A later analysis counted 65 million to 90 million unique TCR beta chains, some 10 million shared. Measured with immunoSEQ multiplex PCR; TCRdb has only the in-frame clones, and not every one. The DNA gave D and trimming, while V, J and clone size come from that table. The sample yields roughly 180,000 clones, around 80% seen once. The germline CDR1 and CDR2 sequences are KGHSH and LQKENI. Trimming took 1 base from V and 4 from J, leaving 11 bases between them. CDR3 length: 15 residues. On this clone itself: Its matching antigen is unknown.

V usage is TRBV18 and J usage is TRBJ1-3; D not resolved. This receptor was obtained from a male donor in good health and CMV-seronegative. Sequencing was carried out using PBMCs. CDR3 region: CASSPRTQTGNTIYF. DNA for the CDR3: TGTGCCAGCTCACCACGGACTCAGACCGGAAACACCATATATTTT.